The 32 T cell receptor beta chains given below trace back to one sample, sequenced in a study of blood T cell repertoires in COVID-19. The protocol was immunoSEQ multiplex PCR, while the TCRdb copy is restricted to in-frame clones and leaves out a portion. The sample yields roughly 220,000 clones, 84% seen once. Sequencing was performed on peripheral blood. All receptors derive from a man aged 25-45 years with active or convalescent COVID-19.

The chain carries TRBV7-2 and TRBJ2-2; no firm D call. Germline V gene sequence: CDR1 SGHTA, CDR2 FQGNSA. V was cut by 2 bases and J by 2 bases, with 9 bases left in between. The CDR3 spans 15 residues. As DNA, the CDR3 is TGTGCCAGCAGCTTATCTGCAGGAAACACCGGGGAGCTGTTTTTT. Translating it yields CASSLSAGNTGELFF.

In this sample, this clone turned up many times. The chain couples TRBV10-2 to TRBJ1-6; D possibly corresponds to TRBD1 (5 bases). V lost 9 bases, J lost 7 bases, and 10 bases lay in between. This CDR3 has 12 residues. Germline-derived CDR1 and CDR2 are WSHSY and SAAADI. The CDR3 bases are TGCGCCAGTGGTAAGGGGAATTCACCCCTCCACTTT. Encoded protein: CASGKGNSPLHF.

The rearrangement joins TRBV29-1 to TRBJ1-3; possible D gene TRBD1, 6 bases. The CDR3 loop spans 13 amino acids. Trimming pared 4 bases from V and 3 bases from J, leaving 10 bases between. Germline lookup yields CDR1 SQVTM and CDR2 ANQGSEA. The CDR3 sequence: CSVGGGLGNTIYF. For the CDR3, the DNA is TGCAGCGTTGGGGGGGGGCTTGGAAACACCATATATTTT.

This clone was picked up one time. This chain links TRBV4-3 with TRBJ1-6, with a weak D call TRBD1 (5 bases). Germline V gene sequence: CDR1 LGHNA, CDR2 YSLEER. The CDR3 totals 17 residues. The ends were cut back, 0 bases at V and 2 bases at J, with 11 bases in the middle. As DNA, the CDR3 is TGCGCCAGCAGCCAAGACCCCGAAGGGGCCTATAATTCACCCCTCCACTTT. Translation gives CASSQDPEGAYNSPLHF.

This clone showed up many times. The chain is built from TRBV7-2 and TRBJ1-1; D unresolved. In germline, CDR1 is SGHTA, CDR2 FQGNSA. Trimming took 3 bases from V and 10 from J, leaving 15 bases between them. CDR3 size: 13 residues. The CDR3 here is CASSFDHQRRAFF. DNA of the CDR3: TGTGCCAGCAGCTTTGATCATCAGCGGCGAGCTTTCTTT.

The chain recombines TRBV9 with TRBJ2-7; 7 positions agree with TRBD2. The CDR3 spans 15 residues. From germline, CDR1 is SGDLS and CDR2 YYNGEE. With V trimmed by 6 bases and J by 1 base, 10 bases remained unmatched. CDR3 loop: CASTQGEGGSYEQYF. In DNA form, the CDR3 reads TGTGCCAGCACCCAAGGGGAGGGAGGGTCCTACGAGCAGTACTTC.

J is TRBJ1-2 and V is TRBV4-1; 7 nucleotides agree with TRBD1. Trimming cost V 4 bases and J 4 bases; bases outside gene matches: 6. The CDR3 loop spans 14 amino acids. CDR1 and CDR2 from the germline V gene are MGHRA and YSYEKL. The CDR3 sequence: CASSPGQAGYGYTF. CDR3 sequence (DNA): TGCGCCAGCAGCCCCGGACAGGCGGGCTATGGCTACACCTTC.

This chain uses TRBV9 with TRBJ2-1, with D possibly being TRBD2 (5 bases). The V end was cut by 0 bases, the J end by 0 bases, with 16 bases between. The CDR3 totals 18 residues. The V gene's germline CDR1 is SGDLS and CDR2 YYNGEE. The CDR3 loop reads CASSVGPPGGLSYNEQFF. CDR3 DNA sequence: TGTGCCAGCAGCGTAGGACCCCCGGGCGGGCTCTCCTACAATGAGCAGTTCTTC.

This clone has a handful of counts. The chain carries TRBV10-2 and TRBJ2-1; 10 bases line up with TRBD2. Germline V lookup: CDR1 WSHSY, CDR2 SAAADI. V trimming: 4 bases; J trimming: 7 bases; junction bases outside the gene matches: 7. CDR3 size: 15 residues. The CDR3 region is CASSASGGAWNEQFF. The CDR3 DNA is TGCGCCAGCAGTGCAAGCGGGGGGGCTTGGAATGAGCAGTTCTTC.

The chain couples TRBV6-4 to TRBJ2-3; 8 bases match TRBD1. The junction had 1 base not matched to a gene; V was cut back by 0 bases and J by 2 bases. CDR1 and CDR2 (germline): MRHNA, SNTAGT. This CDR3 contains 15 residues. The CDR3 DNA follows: TGTGCCAGCAGTGACTCGACAGGGGCCACAGATACGCAGTATTTT. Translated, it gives CASSDSTGATDTQYF.

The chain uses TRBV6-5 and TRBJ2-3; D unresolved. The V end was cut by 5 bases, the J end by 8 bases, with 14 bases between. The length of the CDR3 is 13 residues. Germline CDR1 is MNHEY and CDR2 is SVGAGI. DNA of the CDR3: TGTGCCAGCAGTCCAGGAACGATGGGTACGCAGTATTTT. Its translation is CASSPGTMGTQYF.

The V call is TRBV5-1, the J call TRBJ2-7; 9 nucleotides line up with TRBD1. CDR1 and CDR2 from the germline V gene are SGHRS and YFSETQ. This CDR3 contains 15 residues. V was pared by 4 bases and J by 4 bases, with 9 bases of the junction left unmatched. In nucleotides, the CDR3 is TGCGCCAGCAGCAGGAGCGGACAGGGGAGGTACGAGCAGTACTTC. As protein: CASSRSGQGRYEQYF.

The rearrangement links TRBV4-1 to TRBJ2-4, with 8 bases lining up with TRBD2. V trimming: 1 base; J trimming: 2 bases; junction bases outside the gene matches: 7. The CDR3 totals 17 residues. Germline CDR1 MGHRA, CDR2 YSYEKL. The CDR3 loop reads CASSQVTGGRTKNIQYF. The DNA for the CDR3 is TGCGCCAGCAGCCAAGTTACGGGGGGGCGAACCAAAAACATTCAGTACTTC.

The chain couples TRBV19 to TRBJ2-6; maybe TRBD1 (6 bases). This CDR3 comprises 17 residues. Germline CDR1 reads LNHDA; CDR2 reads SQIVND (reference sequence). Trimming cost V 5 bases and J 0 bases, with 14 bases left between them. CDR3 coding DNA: TGTGCCAGTAGTGAAGGACAGTACTACTCTGGGGCCAACGTCCTGACTTTC. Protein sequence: CASSEGQYYSGANVLTF.

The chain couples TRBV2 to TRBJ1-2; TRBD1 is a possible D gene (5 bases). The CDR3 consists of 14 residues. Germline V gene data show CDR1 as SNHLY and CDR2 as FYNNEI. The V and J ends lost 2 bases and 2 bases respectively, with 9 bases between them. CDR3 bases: TGTGCCAGCAGTGAACTGAAGGGGAACTATGGCTACACCTTC. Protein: CASSELKGNYGYTF.

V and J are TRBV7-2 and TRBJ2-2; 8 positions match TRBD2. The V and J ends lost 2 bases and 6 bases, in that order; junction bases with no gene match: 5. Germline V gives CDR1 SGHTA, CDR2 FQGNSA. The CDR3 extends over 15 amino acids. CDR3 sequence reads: CASSLFREGPGELFF. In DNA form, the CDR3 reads TGTGCCAGCAGCTTATTTCGGGAGGGGCCCGGGGAGCTGTTTTTT.

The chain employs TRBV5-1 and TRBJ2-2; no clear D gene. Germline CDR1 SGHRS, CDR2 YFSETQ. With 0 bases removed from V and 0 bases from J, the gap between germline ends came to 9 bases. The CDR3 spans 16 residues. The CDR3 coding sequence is TGCGCCAGCAGCTTGGAAAGCAGCGCGAACACCGGGGAGCTGTTTTTT. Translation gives CASSLESSANTGELFF.

The CDR3 protein is CASSFRLAGGDISTGELFF. CDR3 nucleotides: TGCGCCAGCAGCTTCAGACTAGCGGGAGGGGATATAAGCACCGGGGAGCTGTTTTTT. The rearrangement links TRBV5-1 to TRBJ2-2; TRBD2 aligns across 14 bases. This CDR3 has 19 residues. The germline CDR1 and CDR2 sequences are SGHRS and YFSETQ. The ends lost 2 bases at V and 4 bases at J; junction bases unmatched: 10.

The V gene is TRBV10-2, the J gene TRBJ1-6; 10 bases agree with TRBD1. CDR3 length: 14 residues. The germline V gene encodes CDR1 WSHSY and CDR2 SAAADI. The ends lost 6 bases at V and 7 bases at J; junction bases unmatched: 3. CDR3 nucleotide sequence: TGCGCCAGCAGCCCGGGACAGGGGAATTCACCCCTCCACTTT. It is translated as CASSPGQGNSPLHF.

CDR3 in DNA: TGTGCCAGTAGTATTACGATAGACACTGAAGCTTTCTTT. This gives the protein CASSITIDTEAFF. The genes are TRBV19 and TRBJ1-1; no clear D gene. The germline CDR1 and CDR2 sequences are LNHDA and SQIVND (reference sequence). The ends were cut back, 3 bases at V and 3 bases at J, with 8 bases in the middle. The CDR3 is 13 amino acids.

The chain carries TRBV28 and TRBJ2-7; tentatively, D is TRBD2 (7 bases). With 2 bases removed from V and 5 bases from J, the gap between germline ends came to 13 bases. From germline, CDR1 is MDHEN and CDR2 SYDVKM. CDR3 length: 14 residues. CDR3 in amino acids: CASSLVRGANEQYF. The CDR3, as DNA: TGTGCCAGCAGTTTAGTCCGGGGGGCCAACGAGCAGTACTTC.

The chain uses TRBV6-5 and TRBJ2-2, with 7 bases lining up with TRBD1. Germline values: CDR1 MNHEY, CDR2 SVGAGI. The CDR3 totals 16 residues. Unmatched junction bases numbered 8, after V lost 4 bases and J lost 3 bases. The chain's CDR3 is CASSSGTESYTGELFF. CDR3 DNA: TGTGCCAGCAGTTCGGGGACAGAGAGCTACACCGGGGAGCTGTTTTTT.

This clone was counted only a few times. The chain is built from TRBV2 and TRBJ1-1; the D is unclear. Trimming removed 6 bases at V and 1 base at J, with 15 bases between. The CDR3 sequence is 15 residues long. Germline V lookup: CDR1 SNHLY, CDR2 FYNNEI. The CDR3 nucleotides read TGTGCCAGCAGCGCGCCACGAGGAAGGAACACTGAAGCTTTCTTT. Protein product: CASSAPRGRNTEAFF.

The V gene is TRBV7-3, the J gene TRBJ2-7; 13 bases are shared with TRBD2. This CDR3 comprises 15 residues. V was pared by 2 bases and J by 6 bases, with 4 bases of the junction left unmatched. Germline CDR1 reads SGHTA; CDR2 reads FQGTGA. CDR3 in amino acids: CASSLGLAGASEQYF. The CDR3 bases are TGTGCCAGCAGCTTAGGACTAGCGGGAGCTTCCGAGCAGTACTTC.

CDR3 DNA: TGCGCCAGCAGCCAAGCGAGAAGCGACCTGAACACCGGGGAGCTGTTTTTT. This encodes CASSQARSDLNTGELFF. The chain recombines TRBV4-1 with TRBJ2-2; D uncertain. The germline V gene has CDR1 MGHRA and CDR2 YSYEKL. The germline V and J ends were trimmed by 1 base and 1 base, with 13 bases remaining between them. This CDR3 spans 17 amino acids.

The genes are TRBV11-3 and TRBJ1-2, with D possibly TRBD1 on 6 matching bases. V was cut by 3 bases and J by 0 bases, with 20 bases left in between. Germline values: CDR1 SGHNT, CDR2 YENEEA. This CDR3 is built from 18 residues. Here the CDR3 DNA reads TGTGCCAGCAGCTTTTACTTGGGGAGAGACAGGTCTAACTATGGCTACACCTTC. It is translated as CASSFYLGRDRSNYGYTF. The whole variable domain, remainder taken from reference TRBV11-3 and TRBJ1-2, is EAGVVQSPRYKIIEKKQPVAFWCNPISGHNTLYWYLQNLGQGPELLIRYENEEAVDDSQLPKDRFSAERLKGVDSTLKIQPAELGDSAVYLCASSFYLGRDRSNYGYTFGSGTRLTVV.

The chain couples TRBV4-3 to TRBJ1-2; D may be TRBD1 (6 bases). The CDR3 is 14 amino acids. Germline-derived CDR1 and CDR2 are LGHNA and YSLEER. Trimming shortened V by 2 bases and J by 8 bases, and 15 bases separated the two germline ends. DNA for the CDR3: TGCGCCAGCAGCCAATCCACAGGGTTCGGCGGCTACACCTTC. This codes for CASSQSTGFGGYTF.

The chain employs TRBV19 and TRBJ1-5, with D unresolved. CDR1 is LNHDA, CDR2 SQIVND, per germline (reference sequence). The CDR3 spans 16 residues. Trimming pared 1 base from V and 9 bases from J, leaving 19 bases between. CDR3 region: CASSIGPRTGRVPQHF. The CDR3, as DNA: TGTGCCAGTAGTATAGGGCCCCGAACCGGGAGGGTGCCCCAGCATTTT.

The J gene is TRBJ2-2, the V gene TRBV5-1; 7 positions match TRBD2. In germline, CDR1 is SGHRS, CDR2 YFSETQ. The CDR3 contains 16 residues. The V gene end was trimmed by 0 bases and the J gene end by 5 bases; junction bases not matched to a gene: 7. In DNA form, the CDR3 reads TGCGCCAGCAGCTTGGTTGCTAGCGGACCAACCGGGGAGCTGTTTTTT. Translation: CASSLVASGPTGELFF.

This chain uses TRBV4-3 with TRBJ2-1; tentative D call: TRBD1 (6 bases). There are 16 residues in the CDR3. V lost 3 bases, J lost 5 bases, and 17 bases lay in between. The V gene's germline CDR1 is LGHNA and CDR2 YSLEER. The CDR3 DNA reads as TGCGCCAGCAGCCATAGGGGACACGAGAAAAACAATGAGCAGTTCTTC. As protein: CASSHRGHEKNNEQFF.

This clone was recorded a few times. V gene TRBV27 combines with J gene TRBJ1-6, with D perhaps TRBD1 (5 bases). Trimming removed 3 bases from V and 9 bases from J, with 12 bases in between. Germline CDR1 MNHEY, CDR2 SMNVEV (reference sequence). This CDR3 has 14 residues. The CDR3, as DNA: TGTGCCAGCAGTTTTCGGCAGGGACTTTCACCCCTCCACTTT. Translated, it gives CASSFRQGLSPLHF.

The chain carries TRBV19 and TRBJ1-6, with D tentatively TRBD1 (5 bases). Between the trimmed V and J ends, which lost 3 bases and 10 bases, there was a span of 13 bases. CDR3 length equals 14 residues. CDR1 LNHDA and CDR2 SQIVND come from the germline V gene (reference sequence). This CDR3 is CASSIRGGDSPLHF. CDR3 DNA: TGTGCCAGTAGTATCCGTGGGGGGGACTCACCCCTCCACTTT.